This passage covers 17 T cell receptor beta chains from one sample sequenced in a study of T cells in Graves' hyperthyroidism and ophthalmopathy. Amplification targeted TCR beta CDR3 regions from RNA transcripts. Carried out on the TCR CDR3, a first-round RT-PCR used the HTBI primer set. TCRdb analysed the multiplex PCR reads with MiXCR anew, one entry per CDR3 protein. The table has 500,000 to 750,000 distinct CDR3 sequences, less than 20% seen once; the top ten hold approximately 7.4%. Sequencing was done on a sample of blood. The receptors come from a woman in her 30s with Graves' hyperthyroidism.

This chain links TRBV6-2 or TRBV6-3 with TRBJ2-7; 9 bases map to TRBD2. J was trimmed by 3 bases and V by 8 bases; bases with no gene match: 5. The CDR3 sequence is 13 residues long. CDR1 and CDR2 from the germline V gene are MNHEY and SVGEGT. This CDR3 is CASGLAGYYEQYF. Written as DNA, the CDR3 is TGTGCCAGCGGCCTAGCGGGATACTACGAGCAGTACTTC.

This clonotype was counted many times. The gene calls are TRBV2 and TRBJ2-1; the D gene is possibly TRBD1 (5 bases). Trimming took off 4 bases at V and 9 bases at J, with 10 bases between the two ends. The germline V gene encodes CDR1 SNHLY and CDR2 FYNNEI. This CDR3 has 12 amino acids. The CDR3 here is CASSGRGGEQFF. CDR3 DNA: TGTGCCAGCAGTGGTAGGGGCGGTGAGCAGTTCTTC.

This clonotype has more than one count but fewer than ten. This chain uses TRBV14 with TRBJ2-1, with a tentative D call TRBD1 (6 bases). This CDR3 contains 16 residues. The V end lost 3 bases, the J end lost 5 bases, and 17 bases lay between the germline ends. Germline values: CDR1 SGHDN, CDR2 FVKESK. CDR3 loop: CASSHGTGTRDNEQFF. DNA for the CDR3: TGTGCCAGCAGCCACGGTACAGGGACACGCGACAATGAGCAGTTCTTC.

This clonotype has at least ten counts. This rearrangement joins TRBV29-1 to TRBJ2-7, with 9 bases fitting TRBD1. Per the germline V gene, CDR1 is SQVTM and CDR2 is ANQGSEA. Trimming at V came to 7 bases and at J to 1 base, leaving 8 bases not matched to a gene. The CDR3 length is 14 residues. The CDR3 coding sequence is TGCAGCGCTGGACAGGGGATCGGGTCCTACGAGCAGTACTTC. Its protein is CSAGQGIGSYEQYF.

This clonotype was counted many times. The chain couples TRBV9 to TRBJ2-5; D ambiguous. CDR1 SGDLS and CDR2 YYNGEE come from the germline V gene. V was trimmed by 3 bases and J by 1 base, leaving 13 bases between them. This CDR3 is 15 amino acids long. CDR3 nucleotides: TGTGCCAGCAGCGAGGGCACTGAAACCCAAGAGACCCAGTACTTC. Protein: CASSEGTETQETQYF.

Turning to this clonotype: This may arise from a read error, as a much more abundant clone is one base away. The V call is TRBV7-9, the J call TRBJ1-1, with D possibly matching TRBD1 (6 bases). The CDR3 extends over 13 amino acids. The germline V gene encodes CDR1 SEHNR and CDR2 FQNEAQ (reference sequence). CDR3 amino acids: CISSGRGNTEAFF. The CDR3, as DNA: TGTATCAGCAGCGGCAGGGGTAACACTGAAGCTTTCTTT.

This clonotype has more than one count but fewer than ten. The chain couples TRBV7-9 to TRBJ2-2; 12 nucleotides line up with TRBD2. The CDR3 totals 18 residues. The germline V gene encodes CDR1 SEHNR and CDR2 FQNEAQ (reference sequence). With 5 bases clipped from V and 5 bases from J, the junction kept 12 bases outside the gene matches. The CDR3 loop is CASSLKRLAGVGTGELFF. For the CDR3, the DNA is TGTGCCAGCAGCCTAAAGCGACTAGCGGGAGTGGGAACCGGGGAGCTGTTTTTT.

This clonotype appeared many times. This chain joins TRBV18 and TRBJ2-2; either TRBD1 or TRBD2 may supply D (5 bases each). V was shortened by 5 bases and J by 0 bases, with 10 bases between the two germline ends. Per the germline V gene, CDR1 is KGHSH and CDR2 is LQKENI. The CDR3 extends over 15 amino acids. The CDR3 nucleotides read TGTGCCAGCTCAACCGGGACGGCGAACACCGGGGAGCTGTTTTTT. This encodes CASSTGTANTGELFF. The variable domain in full, with the rest retrieved from reference TRBV18 and TRBJ2-2, is NAGVMQNPRHLVRRRGQEARLRCSPMKGHSHVYWYRQLPEEGLKFMVYLQKENIIDESGMPKERFSAEFPKEGPSILRIQQVVRGDSAAYFCASSTGTANTGELFFGEGSRLTVL.

The chain links TRBV19 to TRBJ2-1; D unclear. CDR1 and CDR2 from the germline V gene are LNHDA and SQIVND (reference sequence). Between the trimmed V and J ends, which lost 5 bases and 3 bases, there was a span of 14 bases. The CDR3 is 15 amino acids. CDR3 region: CASSPARLGYNEQFF. For the CDR3, the DNA is TGTGCCAGTAGTCCAGCCAGACTGGGCTACAATGAGCAGTTCTTC. The full variable domain, rest sourced from reference TRBV19 and TRBJ2-1, is DGGITQSPKYLFRKEGQNVTLSCEQNLNHDAMYWYRQDPGQGLRLIYYSQIVNDFQKGDIAEGYSVSREKKESFPLTVTSAQKNPTAFYLCASSPARLGYNEQFFGPGTRLTVL.

The sample holds many counts of this clonotype. This chain links TRBV5-1 with TRBJ2-7; 7 positions agree with TRBD2. CDR1 and CDR2 from the germline V gene are SGHRS and YFSETQ. The CDR3 consists of 15 residues. V shed 1 base and J 3 bases; nucleotides not matched to a gene: 7. Here the CDR3 reads CASSLSDQRDYEQYF. The DNA for the CDR3 is TGCGCCAGCAGCTTGAGTGATCAGCGGGACTACGAGCAGTACTTC.

This clonotype showed up just a few times. A clone one base away is much larger, so this may be a read error. The J gene is TRBJ2-1, the V gene TRBV12-3 or TRBV12-4; D is undetermined. The CDR3 contains 14 residues. CDR3 nucleotides: TGTGCCAGCAGATCGCTAGGTCCCTACAATGAGCGGTTCTTC. Translating it yields CASRSLGPYNERFF.

Ten or more counts support this clonotype. Germline and junction disagree at one end, which may indicate a read error. The chain combines TRBV7-2 with TRBJ2-1; D unclear. In germline, CDR1 is SGHTA, CDR2 FQGNSA. The CDR3 sequence is 13 residues long. CDR3 region: CASSLVSDNEQFF. CDR3 DNA sequence: TGTGCCAGCAGCTTAGTCTCCGACAATGAGCAGTTCTTC.

This clonotype was observed many times. This sequence joins TRBV4-1 and TRBJ2-7; 9 bases are a match to TRBD2. The V segment lost 4 bases and the J segment 3 bases; nucleotides outside the gene matches: 7. Germline CDR1 is MGHRA and CDR2 is YSYEKL. The CDR3 covers 15 residues. CDR3 residues: CASSLSSGRGYEQYF. The CDR3 DNA reads as TGCGCCAGCAGCCTAAGTAGCGGGAGAGGCTACGAGCAGTACTTC.

This clonotype was found many times. The rearrangement uses TRBV7-2 and TRBJ2-3, with a tentative D call TRBD2 (6 bases). Germline V gene lookup returns CDR1 SGHTA and CDR2 FQGNSA. This CDR3 is built from 14 residues. Trimming removed 6 bases at V and 0 bases at J, with 10 bases between. Here the CDR3 DNA reads TGTGCCAGCAGGATTAGCGGCAGCACAGATACGCAGTATTTT. Its protein is CASRISGSTDTQYF.

This clonotype was seen repeatedly, ten times or more. J is TRBJ2-1 and V is TRBV12-3 or TRBV12-4; TRBD2 might be the D (5 bases). This CDR3 is 16 amino acids long. Trimming left V 4 bases short and J 0 bases short, with 13 bases between. CDR3 coding DNA: TGTGCCAGCAGTTCCGGGATGGCGGGCTCCTACAATGAGCAGTTCTTC. Residues: CASSSGMAGSYNEQFF.

The table lists this clonotype with many counts. The rearrangement uses TRBV3-1 and TRBJ1-3, with D perhaps matching TRBD1 (5 bases). V was clipped by 1 base and J by 7 bases, with 11 bases between them. The germline V gene has CDR1 LGHDT and CDR2 YNNKEL (reference sequence). This CDR3 has 14 residues. The CDR3 region has the DNA TGTGCCAGCAGCCAAGTTGGGGGACGGAACACCATATATTTT. Its translation is CASSQVGGRNTIYF.

The rearrangement links TRBV7-3 to TRBJ2-5; D may be TRBD2 (6 bases). V was clipped by 5 bases and J by 4 bases, with 23 bases between them. Germline loops: CDR1 SGHTA, CDR2 FQGTGA. The CDR3 sequence is 17 residues long. The CDR3 DNA follows: TGTGCCAGCAGCCTGCGGGGTCCGGGCGAAAGTCCAGAGACCCAGTACTTC. It codes for CASSLRGPGESPETQYF.